This is a list of T cell receptor beta chains from one sample in a study of response to subunit inactivated influenza vaccine. TCRdb fed the RT-PCR reads into MiXCR, producing one record per CDR3 protein. The data hold approximately 520,000 distinct CDR3 sequences, with 25% observed a single time. The source material was CD4+ T cells sorted from PBMCs, sampled roughly 5 days after vaccination. The receptors derive from a man between 45 and 60 years old who received an inactivated influenza vaccine. The CDR3 runs from the conserved cysteine through the conserved F or W. D genes are given only for firm matches.

CDR3 protein,CDR3 length,D gene,V gene,J gene
CASIPVSGSRRAQYF,15,TRBD2,TRBV7-2,TRBJ2-3
CATSELTGAAFF,12,TRBD1,TRBV24-1,TRBJ1-1
CSVTSGNTDTQYF,13,TRBD2,TRBV20-1,TRBJ2-3
CASSSSGRAGVYYNEQFF,18,TRBD2,TRBV5-1,TRBJ2-1
CASSLDSTSYEQYF,14,.,TRBV5-1,TRBJ2-7
CASSPMGGSWVYEQYF,16,TRBD2,TRBV5-6,TRBJ2-7
CASSSTRERHYGYTF,15,.,TRBV5-1,TRBJ1-2
CAITGPNTEAFF,12,.,TRBV12-3/TRBV12-4,TRBJ1-1
CSARDGLAGVNEQFF,15,TRBD2,TRBV20-1,TRBJ2-1
CASSPKAGNAYNEQFF,16,TRBD2,TRBV5-1,TRBJ2-1
CASSPDPLLAGNTDTQYF,18,TRBD2,TRBV18,TRBJ2-3
CSASDRRGSRYNEQFF,16,.,TRBV20-1,TRBJ2-1
CASSLARGGGSYEQYF,16,.,TRBV11-2,TRBJ2-7
CASSLFGSGIVETQYF,16,TRBD2,TRBV7-3,TRBJ2-5
CASSLAGRIETQYF,14,TRBD2,TRBV5-1,TRBJ2-5
CASSGQGYTDTQYF,14,TRBD1,TRBV25-1,TRBJ2-3
CASSYSRASYEQYF,14,.,TRBV6-2/TRBV6-3,TRBJ2-7
CASRRDRERAQYF,13,TRBD1,TRBV6-1,TRBJ2-5
CASSQGGRWAYEQYF,15,.,TRBV14,TRBJ2-7
CAISESVRSSYEQYF,15,.,TRBV10-3,TRBJ2-7
CASSPGTFDYGYTF,14,.,TRBV12-3/TRBV12-4,TRBJ1-2
CASSLDSREETQYF,14,.,TRBV5-4,TRBJ2-5
CASSFFGGSPGYTF,14,.,TRBV12-3/TRBV12-4,TRBJ1-2
CAISSGTGAYEQYF,14,TRBD1,TRBV10-3,TRBJ2-7
CASSLVSGSALNEQFF,16,TRBD2,TRBV5-1,TRBJ2-1
CSVEGLAGAIDTQYF,15,TRBD2,TRBV29-1,TRBJ2-3
CASSLDARGANYGYTF,16,.,TRBV28,TRBJ1-2
CASSAQLADSYNEQFF,16,TRBD2,TRBV7-2,TRBJ2-1
CASSRLGLAASGEQFF,16,TRBD2,TRBV12-3/TRBV12-4,TRBJ2-1
CATSDRGQGKEGEQFF,16,TRBD1,TRBV24-1,TRBJ2-1
CASSLAVNTDTQYF,14,.,TRBV5-1,TRBJ2-3
CASETGSFSTDTQYF,15,.,TRBV2,TRBJ2-3
CASSSGTGGSIEKLFF,16,TRBD1,TRBV3-1,TRBJ1-4
CAISRDSYSGNTIYF,15,TRBD1,TRBV10-3,TRBJ1-3
CATSAKPGQGLSYEQYF,17,TRBD1,TRBV24-1,TRBJ2-7
CSAKRGGDEQFF,12,TRBD2,TRBV20-1,TRBJ2-1
CASSYSPREGQFF,13,.,TRBV6-2/TRBV6-3,TRBJ2-1
CAISEVAYEQYF,12,.,TRBV10-3,TRBJ2-7
CASSLPSAYEQYF,13,.,TRBV28,TRBJ2-7
CASSSVGFPEQYF,13,.,TRBV6-2/TRBV6-3,TRBJ2-7
CASRAGTSETQYF,13,.,TRBV5-1,TRBJ2-5
CASSLGGAGGYTF,13,.,TRBV12-3/TRBV12-4,TRBJ1-2
CASSPTRFQETQYF,14,.,TRBV7-2,TRBJ2-5
CASNLAGGNTGELFF,15,.,TRBV7-2,TRBJ2-2
CSARDPVGQGWIGQFF,16,TRBD1,TRBV20-1,TRBJ2-1
CASSFRTGRGETQYF,15,.,TRBV7-8,TRBJ2-5
CASSQEMGRGEEQYF,15,.,TRBV4-3,TRBJ2-7
CASSLGGTSGEVKQFF,16,TRBD2,TRBV5-1,TRBJ2-1
CASSYSTLFSGANVLTF,17,.,TRBV6-5,TRBJ2-6
CASSQVWTASNEQFF,15,.,TRBV4-3,TRBJ2-1
CASSRSGGETQYF,13,TRBD2,TRBV12-3/TRBV12-4,TRBJ2-5
CASTVSGSSADTQYF,15,.,TRBV3-1,TRBJ2-3
CASSSGGATPETQYF,15,TRBD1,TRBV7-2,TRBJ2-5